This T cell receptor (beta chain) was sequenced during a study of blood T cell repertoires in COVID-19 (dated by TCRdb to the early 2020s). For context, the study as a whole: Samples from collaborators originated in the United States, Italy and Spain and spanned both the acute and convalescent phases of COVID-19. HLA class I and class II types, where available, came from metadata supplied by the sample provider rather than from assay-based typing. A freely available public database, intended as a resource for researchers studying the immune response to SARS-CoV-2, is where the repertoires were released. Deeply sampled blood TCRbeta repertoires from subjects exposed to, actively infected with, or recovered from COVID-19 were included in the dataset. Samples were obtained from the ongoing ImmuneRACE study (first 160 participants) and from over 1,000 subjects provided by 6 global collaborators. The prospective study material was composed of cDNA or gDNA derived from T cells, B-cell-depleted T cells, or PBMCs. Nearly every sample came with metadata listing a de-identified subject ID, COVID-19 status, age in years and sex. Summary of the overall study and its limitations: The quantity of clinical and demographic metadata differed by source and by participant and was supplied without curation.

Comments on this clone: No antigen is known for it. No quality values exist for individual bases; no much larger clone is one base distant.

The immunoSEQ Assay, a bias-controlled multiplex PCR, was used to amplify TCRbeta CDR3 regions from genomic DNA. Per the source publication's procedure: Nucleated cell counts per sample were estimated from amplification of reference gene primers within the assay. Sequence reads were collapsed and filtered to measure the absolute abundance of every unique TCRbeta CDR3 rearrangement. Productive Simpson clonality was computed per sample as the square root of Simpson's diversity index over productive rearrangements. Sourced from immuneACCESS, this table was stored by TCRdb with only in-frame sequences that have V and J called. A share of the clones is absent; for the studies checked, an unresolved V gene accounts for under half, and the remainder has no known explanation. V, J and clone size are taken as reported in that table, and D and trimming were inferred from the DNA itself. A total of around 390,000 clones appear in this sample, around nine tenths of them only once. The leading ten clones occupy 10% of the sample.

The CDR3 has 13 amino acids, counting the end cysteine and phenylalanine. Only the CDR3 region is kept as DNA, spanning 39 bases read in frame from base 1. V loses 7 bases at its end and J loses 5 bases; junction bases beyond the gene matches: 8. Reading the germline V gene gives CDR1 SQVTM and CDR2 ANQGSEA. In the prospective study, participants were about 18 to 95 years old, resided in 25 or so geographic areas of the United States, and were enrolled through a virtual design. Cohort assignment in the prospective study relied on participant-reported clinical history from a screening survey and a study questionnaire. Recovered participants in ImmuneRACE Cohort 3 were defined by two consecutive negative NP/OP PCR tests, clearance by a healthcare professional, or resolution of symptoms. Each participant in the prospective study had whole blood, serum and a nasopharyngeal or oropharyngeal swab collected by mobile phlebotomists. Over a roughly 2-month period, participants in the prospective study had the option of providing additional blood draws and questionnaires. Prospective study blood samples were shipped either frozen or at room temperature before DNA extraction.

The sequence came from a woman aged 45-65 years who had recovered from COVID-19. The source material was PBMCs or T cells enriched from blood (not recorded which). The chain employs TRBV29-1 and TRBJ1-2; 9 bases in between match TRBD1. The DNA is TGCAGCGCGTCCTTTGGACAGGGGTATGGCTACACCTTC. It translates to CSASFGQGYGYTF.